This is a list of T cell receptor beta chains from one sample in a study of human T cells and chemical hapten exposure. TCRdb processed the RACE reads anew with MiXCR; each CDR3 protein has one entry. The sample has approximately 59,000 distinct CDR3 sequences, about 5.7% seen once. Sequencing was done on a sample of whole blood. The source is a female donor in good health. Some clones in this sample may be carry-over from other donors' samples. CDR3s include the opening cysteine and the closing phenylalanine or tryptophan. D genes are given only for firm matches. Rows give clone size only sometimes, using once, few, many, or a class for an expanded clone.

v_call	clone_size	d_call	j_call	cdr3_nt	cdr3_aa
TRBV3-1	many	TRBD2	TRBJ2-3	TGTGCCAGCAGCCTTGGACTAGCGGAGCAGTATTTT	CASSLGLAEQYF
TRBV6-5	few	NA	TRBJ1-1	TGTGCCAGCAGGACCAGGGGAATGGGATCGGGCACTGAAGCTTTCTTT	CASRTRGMGSGTEAFF
TRBV6-5	NA	TRBD2	TRBJ2-5	TGTGCCAGCATCCTACCAGAACTAGCGTTCCAAGAGACCCAGTACTTC	CASILPELAFQETQYF
TRBV12-3/TRBV12-4	many	NA	TRBJ2-5	TGTGCCAGCAGTTTCTCAGAGACCCAGTACTTC	CASSFSETQYF
TRBV28	many	TRBD2	TRBJ2-1	TGTGCTACCACCGGGACTAGCGGAAACAATGAGCAGTTCTTC	CATTGTSGNNEQFF
TRBV5-1	NA	NA	TRBJ2-3	TGCGCCAGCAGCTTGAGCAGGGATGATACGCAGTATTTT	CASSLSRDDTQYF
TRBV21-1	many	NA	TRBJ2-3	TGTGCCAGCAGCAGGCGGACGGGAACAGATACGCAGTATTTT	CASSRRTGTDTQYF
TRBV10-3	few	NA	TRBJ2-7	TGTGCCATCAGTGAGTGGAGCGGACAGATCTACGAGCAGTACTTC	CAISEWSGQIYEQYF
TRBV12-3/TRBV12-4	few	NA	TRBJ2-6	TGTGCCAGCAGTTTTCAAGGGGCCAACGTCCTGACTTTC	CASSFQGANVLTF
TRBV2	many	TRBD1	TRBJ2-2	TGTGCCAGCAGTGTAAAAGGGGGCAGCGGGGAGCTGTTTTTT	CASSVKGGSGELFF
TRBV5-1	few	TRBD1	TRBJ2-3	TGCGCCAGCAGCTTGAGACAGGGCGCAGATACGCAGTATTTT	CASSLRQGADTQYF
TRBV5-1	few	NA	TRBJ2-5	TGCGCCAGCAGCTTACTATACGAAGAGACCCAGTACTTC	CASSLLYEETQYF
TRBV12-3/TRBV12-4	NA	TRBD2	TRBJ2-3	TGTGCCAGCAGTTTAGGCCGGACTAGCGGTCCCACAGATACGCAGTATTTT	CASSLGRTSGPTDTQYF
TRBV5-6	many	TRBD2	TRBJ2-7	TGTGCCAGCAGCTTGGGATGGACAGGGGGCGGACTAGCGGGAGTCGAGCAGTACTTC	CASSLGWTGGGLAGVEQYF
TRBV28	many	NA	TRBJ1-6	TGTGCCAGCAGTTGGGGTGTGTATTCACCCCTCCACTTT	CASSWGVYSPLHF
TRBV4-3	NA	NA	TRBJ1-1	TGCGCCAGCAGCCAAGCTCCGGGCTTCGACACTGAAGCTTTCTTT	CASSQAPGFDTEAFF
TRBV4-2	few	TRBD2	TRBJ2-1	TGTGCCAGCAGCCAAGAGTTCCCTAGCGGGACGATTGAGCAGTTCTTC	CASSQEFPSGTIEQFF
TRBV3-1	many	NA	TRBJ2-3	TGTGCCAGCAGCCAACTAGGGCCAAGCACAGATACGCAGTATTTT	CASSQLGPSTDTQYF
TRBV28	many	NA	TRBJ2-3	TGTGCCAGCAGTAGCGACAGCTTATATACGCAGTATTTT	CASSSDSLYTQYF
TRBV7-2	many	NA	TRBJ1-5	TGTGCCAGCAGCCTACAGGGACAGCCCCAGCATTTT	CASSLQGQPQHF
TRBV25-1	many	NA	TRBJ2-1	TGTGCCAGCTGTGTCTCAAGCTGGGATGAGCAGTTCTTC	CASCVSSWDEQFF
TRBV20-1	NA	NA	TRBJ1-1	TGCAGTGCTAATATTCTAACGAACACTGAAGCTTTCTTT	CSANILTNTEAFF
TRBV10-3	many	NA	TRBJ2-7	TGTGCCATCAGTGTAGACAGCTACGAGCAGTACTTC	CAISVDSYEQYF
TRBV4-1	many	NA	TRBJ1-5	TGCGCCAGCAGCCAATCCCTGAGACAGCCCCAGCATTTT	CASSQSLRQPQHF
TRBV20-1	few	NA	TRBJ2-3	TGCAGTGCTAGAGACACCGGGACTCGCGGTGATACGCAGTATTTT	CSARDTGTRGDTQYF
TRBV19	many	TRBD1	TRBJ2-5	TGTGCCAGTAGTACCAGGGGGCGGGAGACCCAGTACTTC	CASSTRGRETQYF
TRBV29-1	few	NA	TRBJ2-1	TGCAGCGTTGAAATCCCCAGGCGGAGGGGAACTGAGCAGTTCTTC	CSVEIPRRRGTEQFF
TRBV5-4	many	NA	TRBJ2-3	TGTGCCAGCAGCACTGGGACTTCTACTAGCACAGATACGCAGTATTTT	CASSTGTSTSTDTQYF
TRBV11-3	many	NA	TRBJ2-3	TGTGCCAGCAGCAGAGTCGTCACAGATACGCAGTATTTT	CASSRVVTDTQYF
TRBV7-8	NA	NA	TRBJ1-1	TGTGCCAGCAGCTTACCAGGGACGTTCACTGAAGCTTTCTTT	CASSLPGTFTEAFF
TRBV20-1	few	NA	TRBJ2-3	TGCAGTGCTAGCAGAGATGGGGGCAGTACAGATACGCAGTATTTT	CSASRDGGSTDTQYF
TRBV7-8	many	NA	TRBJ2-3	TGTGCCAGCTTACTTGCGGGGCCCGCTAGCACAGATACGCAGTATTTT	CASLLAGPASTDTQYF
TRBV12-3/TRBV12-4	many	TRBD1	TRBJ2-5	TGTGCCAGCAGTTTAGGACAGGGGAGCGAGACCCAGTACTTC	CASSLGQGSETQYF
TRBV27	many	TRBD2	TRBJ2-1	TGTGCCAGCAGTTTTCGGGCTAGCGGGAGACCTAGCTCCTACAATGAGCAGTTCTTC	CASSFRASGRPSSYNEQFF
TRBV20-1	many	TRBD1	TRBJ2-5	TGCAGTGCTCTCCGGGACAGGGGTCAAGAGACCCAGTACTTC	CSALRDRGQETQYF
TRBV7-2	many	NA	TRBJ2-6	TGTGCCAGCAGCTCCTCTGGGGCCAACGTCCTGACTTTC	CASSSSGANVLTF
TRBV29-1	many	TRBD1	TRBJ2-1	TGCAGCGTTGAGGACAGGGAGCAGTTCTTC	CSVEDREQFF
TRBV5-1	few	TRBD2	TRBJ2-1	TGCGCCAGCAGTACTAGCGGGATGGGCAATGAGCAGTTCTTC	CASSTSGMGNEQFF
TRBV7-8	many	NA	TRBJ1-5	TGTGCCAGCAGCCGGGGCGGGCAGCCCCAGCATTTT	CASSRGGQPQHF
TRBV2	few	NA	TRBJ2-7	TGTGCCAGCAGTGAAATGAAGGGTTCTAGCGACCGCCTCGGGCAGTACTTC	CASSEMKGSSDRLGQYF
TRBV2	many	NA	TRBJ2-1	TGTGCCAGCAGATTGATTGAGCAGTTCTTC	CASRLIEQFF
TRBV4-2	NA	NA	TRBJ1-2	TGTGCCAGCAGATATGGGGGCGGGGACTATGGCTACACCTTC	CASRYGGGDYGYTF
TRBV7-2	many	NA	TRBJ1-4	TGTGCCAGCAGCTTAGTGAAGGGTGCAACTAATGAAAAACTGTTTTTT	CASSLVKGATNEKLFF
TRBV6-1	few	NA	TRBJ2-5	TGTGCCAGCAGGAGGGACAGGGGGTTAGTTTGGACTAGCGGGCAAGAGACCCAGTACTTC	CASRRDRGLVWTSGQETQYF
TRBV28	NA	TRBD1	TRBJ2-4	TGTGCCAGCAGGGACAGGGGCTCAGCCAAAAACATTCAGTACTTC	CASRDRGSAKNIQYF
TRBV6-5	NA	NA	TRBJ2-2	TGTGCCAGCAGTTGGCGTAGCCCGGGAGCTGGAACCGGGGAGCTGTTTTTT	CASSWRSPGAGTGELFF
TRBV5-6	NA	TRBD1	TRBJ2-5	TGTGCCAGCAGCTGGGGACAGGGGGCCGGAAAGACCCAGTACTTC	CASSWGQGAGKTQYF
TRBV5-1	many	NA	TRBJ1-2	TGCGCCAGCAGCTTGTGGGGGCCCAACTATGGCTACACCTTC	CASSLWGPNYGYTF
TRBV27	few	NA	TRBJ2-3	TGTGCCAGCAGTTTATCATCCCACACAGATACGCAGTATTTT	CASSLSSHTDTQYF
TRBV7-2	many	NA	TRBJ1-5	TGTGCCAGCAGCTTAGCTCCGGGGAATGGGCCCCAGCATTTT	CASSLAPGNGPQHF
TRBV20-1	NA	NA	TRBJ1-1	TGCAGTGCTAGAGGACTAGGCAGAAACTGGGAAGCTTTCTTT	CSARGLGRNWEAFF
TRBV3-1	few	NA	TRBJ1-2	TGTGCCAGCAGATGGGCAGGGGCGAGAGGAGGATATGGCTACACCTTC	CASRWAGARGGYGYTF
TRBV7-2	many	NA	TRBJ1-3	TGTGCCAGCAGCTTAGGAATCAACAAGTGGACTGGAAACACCATATATTTT	CASSLGINKWTGNTIYF
TRBV7-9	many	TRBD2	TRBJ2-1	TGTGCCAGCAGCCCCGGGGGGACTAGCGGCCGACAGCAGTTCTTC	CASSPGGTSGRQQFF